This T cell receptor beta chain was recorded in a study of blood T cell repertoires in COVID-19. The CDR3 loop spans 15 amino acids. Germline loops: CDR1 SGHAT, CDR2 FQDESV (reference sequence). V was cut by 0 bases and J by 1 base, with 9 bases left in between. Produced via immunoSEQ multiplex PCR; TCRdb's table is partial and in-frame only. The data hold about 350,000 clones, with around 87% observed a single time. In this sample, this clone turned up once. This receptor was taken from a young woman who had recovered from COVID-19. The chain uses TRBV11-1 and TRBJ1-1; TRBD1 is a possible D gene (5 bases). The sample was PBMCs or T cells enriched from blood (not recorded which). The CDR3 nucleotides are TGTGCCAGCAGCTTAGCCCGCGGGGGGAACACTGAAGCTTTCTTT. Translation: CASSLARGGNTEAFF.